This T cell receptor (beta chain) was identified during a study of long-term antiretroviral therapy in people with HIV. Points from the study as a whole: In HIV, the repertoires covered a tighter span of CDR3 lengths than in controls.

Version v3.0 of the immunoSEQ assay was performed at survey level. Repertoires were generated with immunoSEQ multiplex PCR, while TCRdb's copy carries only in-frame clones and drops some. Among fewer than 15,000 clones listed, 75% to 85% were seen once. Comment on this clone: Antigen unknown.

Germline values: CDR1 SGHTA, CDR2 FQGNSA. CDR3 length equals 15 residues. Trimming took 5 bases from V and 5 from J; bases not matched to a gene: 9. The chain joins TRBV7-2 to TRBJ2-5; 9 positions agree with TRBD2. This TCR was recovered from a man aged 40-49 years with HIV. The input for sequencing was unsorted PBMCs, taken 3.4 years after starting antiretroviral therapy. The CDR3 nucleotides read TGTGCCAGCAGCGCAACCGGGACTAGCCTGGAGACCCAGTACTTC. Amino acid sequence: CASSATGTSLETQYF.